Reported below is one TCR beta chain. This entry belongs to a study of response to subunit inactivated influenza vaccine. TCRdb re-derived calls from the RT-PCR reads in MiXCR, one entry per CDR3 protein. This sample has approximately 530,000 distinct CDR3 sequences, with approximately 7.1% found just once. Germline CDR1 and CDR2: DFQATT and SNEGSKA (reference sequence). CDR3 length: 12 amino acids. The V gene lost 6 bases and the J gene lost 5 bases, with 14 bases spanning the gap. The origin of this receptor is a man between 50 and 69 years old who received an inactivated influenza vaccine. This sequence joins TRBV20-1 and TRBJ2-7; the D gene could be TRBD1 or TRBD2 (6 bases each). The sample was PBMCs from blood, taken less than 30 months after vaccination. The CDR3 DNA sequence: TGCAGTGCAAATGACGGGGGCGACGAGCAGTACTTC. It translates to CSANDGGDEQYF.